The rows below give T cell receptor beta chains drawn from one sample of a study of breast tumors, draining lymph nodes, adjacent tissues. In TCRdb, the multiplex PCR reads were re-called with MiXCR into one record per CDR3 protein. The repertoire holds under 250,000 distinct CDR3 sequences, with about 30% as singletons. Sequences were obtained from axillary lymph node tissue. The receptors derive from a female donor with breast cancer. Some clones in this sample may be carry-over from other donors' samples. Each CDR3 is given with its conserved first and last residue. Fields, in order: CDR3 length, J gene, D gene, V gene, clone size, CDR3 protein, CDR3 DNA. The D gene is left open where the match is weak. Clone size is not always given. Where it is, it says once, few, many or a class for expanded clones.

cdr3_length: 15
j_call: TRBJ2-7
d_call: TRBD2
v_call: TRBV6-6
clone_size: -
cdr3_aa: CASSRSGRGGYEQSF
cdr3_nt: TGTGCCAGCAGTCGCTCGGGACGCGGGGGATACGAGCAGTCCTTC

cdr3_length: 14
j_call: TRBJ2-3
d_call: -
v_call: TRBV19
clone_size: many
cdr3_aa: CASSIRRTTDTQYF
cdr3_nt: TGTGCCAGTAGTATCCGCCGTACAACAGATACGCAGTATTTT

cdr3_length: 13
j_call: TRBJ2-3
d_call: -
v_call: TRBV20-1
clone_size: many
cdr3_aa: CSAPPSRTDTQYF
cdr3_nt: TGCAGTGCTCCGCCCTCCAGAACAGATACGCAGTATTTT

cdr3_length: 16
j_call: TRBJ1-5
d_call: TRBD1
v_call: TRBV19
clone_size: many
cdr3_aa: CASSAGTGRGGQPQHF
cdr3_nt: TGTGCCAGTAGTGCAGGGACAGGGCGGGGTGGGCAGCCCCAGCATTTT

cdr3_length: 15
j_call: TRBJ2-1
d_call: TRBD2
v_call: TRBV19
clone_size: many
cdr3_aa: CASSTKRAGGNEQFF
cdr3_nt: TGTGCCAGTAGTACGAAACGGGCGGGAGGGAATGAGCAGTTCTTC

cdr3_length: 17
j_call: TRBJ2-3
d_call: -
v_call: TRBV18
clone_size: few
cdr3_aa: CASSPRGALDNTDTQYF
cdr3_nt: TGTGCCAGCTCACCTCGGGGAGCACTTGACAACACAGATACGCAGTATTTT

cdr3_length: 19
j_call: TRBJ2-2
d_call: -
v_call: TRBV6-1
clone_size: -
cdr3_aa: CASRSFSETYEQYFGELFF
cdr3_nt: -

cdr3_length: 14
j_call: TRBJ2-5
d_call: -
v_call: TRBV5-1
clone_size: many
cdr3_aa: CASSLMTGVETQYF
cdr3_nt: TGCGCCAGCAGCTTGATGACCGGGGTTGAGACCCAGTACTTC

cdr3_length: 13
j_call: TRBJ2-1
d_call: TRBD1
v_call: TRBV6-5
clone_size: many
cdr3_aa: CASRNRGNNEQFF
cdr3_nt: TGTGCCAGCAGGAACAGGGGTAACAATGAGCAGTTCTTC

cdr3_length: 15
j_call: TRBJ2-7
d_call: TRBD1
v_call: TRBV2
clone_size: many
cdr3_aa: CASSMEGQGLYEQYF
cdr3_nt: TGTGCCAGCTCCATGGAGGGACAGGGACTCTACGAGCAGTACTTC

cdr3_length: 12
j_call: TRBJ2-1
d_call: -
v_call: TRBV29-1
clone_size: many
cdr3_aa: CSVRNNYNEQFF
cdr3_nt: TGCAGCGTTAGAAACAATTACAATGAGCAGTTCTTC

cdr3_length: 19
j_call: TRBJ2-2
d_call: TRBD2
v_call: TRBV11-1
clone_size: many
cdr3_aa: CASSMGLAGVSPNTGELFF
cdr3_nt: TGTGCCAGCAGCATGGGACTAGCGGGAGTCAGTCCGAACACCGGGGAGCTGTTTTTT

cdr3_length: 13
j_call: TRBJ2-7
d_call: -
v_call: TRBV5-1
clone_size: many
cdr3_aa: CASSPAGGHEQYF
cdr3_nt: TGCGCCAGCAGCCCGGCCGGGGGACACGAGCAGTACTTC